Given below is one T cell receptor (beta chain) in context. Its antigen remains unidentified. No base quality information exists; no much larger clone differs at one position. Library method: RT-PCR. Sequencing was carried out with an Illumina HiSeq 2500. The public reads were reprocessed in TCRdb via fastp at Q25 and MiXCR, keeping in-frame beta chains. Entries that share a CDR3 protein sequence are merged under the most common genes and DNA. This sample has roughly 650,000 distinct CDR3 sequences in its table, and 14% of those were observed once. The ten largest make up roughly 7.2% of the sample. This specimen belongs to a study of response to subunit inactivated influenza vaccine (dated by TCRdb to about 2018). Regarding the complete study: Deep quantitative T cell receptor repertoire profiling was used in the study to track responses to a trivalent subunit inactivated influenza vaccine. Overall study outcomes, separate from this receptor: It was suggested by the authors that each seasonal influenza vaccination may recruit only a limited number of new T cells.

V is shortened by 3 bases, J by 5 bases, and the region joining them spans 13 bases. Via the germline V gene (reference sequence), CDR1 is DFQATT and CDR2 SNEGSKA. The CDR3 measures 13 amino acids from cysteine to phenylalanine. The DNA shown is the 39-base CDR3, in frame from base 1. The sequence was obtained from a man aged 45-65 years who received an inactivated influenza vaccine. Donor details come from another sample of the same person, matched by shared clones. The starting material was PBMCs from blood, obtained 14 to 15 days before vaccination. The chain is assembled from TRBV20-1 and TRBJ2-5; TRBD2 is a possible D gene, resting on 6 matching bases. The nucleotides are TGCAGTGCTAGGGGACTTAGTAGGGAGACCCAGTACTTC. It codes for CSARGLSRETQYF.